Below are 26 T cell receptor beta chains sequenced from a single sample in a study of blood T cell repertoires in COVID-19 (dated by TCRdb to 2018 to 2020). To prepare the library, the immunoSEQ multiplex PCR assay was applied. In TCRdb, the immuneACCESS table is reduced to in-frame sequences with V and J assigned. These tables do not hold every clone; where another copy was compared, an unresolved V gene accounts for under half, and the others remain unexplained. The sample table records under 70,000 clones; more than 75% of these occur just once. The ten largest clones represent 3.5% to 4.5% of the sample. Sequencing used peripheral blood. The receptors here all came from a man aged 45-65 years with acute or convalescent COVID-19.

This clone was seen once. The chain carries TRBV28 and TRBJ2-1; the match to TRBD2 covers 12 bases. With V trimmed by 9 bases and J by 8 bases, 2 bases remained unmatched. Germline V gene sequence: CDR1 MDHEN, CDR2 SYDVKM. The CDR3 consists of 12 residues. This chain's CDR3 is CASLAGGDEQFF. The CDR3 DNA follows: TGTGCCAGTCTAGCGGGAGGGGATGAGCAGTTCTTC.

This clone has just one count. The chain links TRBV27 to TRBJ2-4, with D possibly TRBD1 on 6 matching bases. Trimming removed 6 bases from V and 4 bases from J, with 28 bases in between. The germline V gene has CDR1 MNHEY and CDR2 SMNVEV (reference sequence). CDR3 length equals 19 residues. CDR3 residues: CASSSTRLLDRLNKNIQYF. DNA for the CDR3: TGTGCCAGCAGCTCAACGCGACTTTTGGACAGACTAAATAAAAACATTCAGTACTTC.

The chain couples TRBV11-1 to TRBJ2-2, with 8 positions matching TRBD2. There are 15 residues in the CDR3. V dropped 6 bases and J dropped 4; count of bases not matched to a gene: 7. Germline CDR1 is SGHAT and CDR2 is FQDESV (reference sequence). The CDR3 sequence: CASSLEAGATGELFF. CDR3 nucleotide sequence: TGTGCCAGCAGTCTAGAAGCGGGAGCCACCGGGGAGCTGTTTTTT.

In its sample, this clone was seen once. The CDR3 sequence: CASSLVPLNTGELFF. The DNA for the CDR3 is TGTGCCAGCAGCCTAGTCCCATTGAACACCGGGGAGCTGTTTTTT. V and J are TRBV7-3 and TRBJ2-2; D not certain. V lost 5 bases and J lost 1, with 11 bases in between. The CDR3 is 15 amino acids. Germline V gives CDR1 SGHTA, CDR2 FQGTGA.

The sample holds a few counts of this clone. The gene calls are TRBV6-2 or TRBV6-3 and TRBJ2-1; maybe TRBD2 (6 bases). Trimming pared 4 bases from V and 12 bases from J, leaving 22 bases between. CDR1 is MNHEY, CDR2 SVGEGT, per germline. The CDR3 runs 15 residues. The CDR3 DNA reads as TGTGCCAGCAGTTCCTACGACCGGGACTGGGGCGGGCAGTTCTTC. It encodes CASSSYDRDWGGQFF.

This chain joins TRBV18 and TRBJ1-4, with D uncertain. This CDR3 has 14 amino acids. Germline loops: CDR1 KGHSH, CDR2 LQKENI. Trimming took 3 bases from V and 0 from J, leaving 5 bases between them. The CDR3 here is CASSPTATNEKLFF. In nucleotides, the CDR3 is TGTGCCAGCTCACCGACTGCAACTAATGAAAAACTGTTTTTT.

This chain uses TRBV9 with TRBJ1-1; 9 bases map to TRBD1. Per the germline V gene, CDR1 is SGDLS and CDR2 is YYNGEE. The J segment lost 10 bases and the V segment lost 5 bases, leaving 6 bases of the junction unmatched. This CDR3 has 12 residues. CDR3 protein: CASRGQGRGAFF. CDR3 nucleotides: TGTGCCAGCAGAGGACAGGGGAGAGGAGCTTTCTTT.

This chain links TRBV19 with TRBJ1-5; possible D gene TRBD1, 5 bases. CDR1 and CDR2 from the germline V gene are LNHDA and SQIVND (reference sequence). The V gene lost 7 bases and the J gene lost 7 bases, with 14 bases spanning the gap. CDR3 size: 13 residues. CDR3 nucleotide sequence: TGTGCCAGTACTCAGGGCAGGCGGCAGCCCCAGCATTTT. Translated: CASTQGRRQPQHF.

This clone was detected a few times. CDR3 loop: CASSQDRGFYEQYF. CDR3 bases: TGTGCCAGCAGTCAGGACAGGGGGTTCTACGAGCAGTACTTC. The chain is built from TRBV2 and TRBJ2-7, with TRBD1 matching 10 bases. The CDR3 covers 14 residues. Looked up from germline, CDR1 is SNHLY and CDR2 is FYNNEI. Unmatched junction bases numbered 4, after V lost 5 bases and J lost 3 bases.

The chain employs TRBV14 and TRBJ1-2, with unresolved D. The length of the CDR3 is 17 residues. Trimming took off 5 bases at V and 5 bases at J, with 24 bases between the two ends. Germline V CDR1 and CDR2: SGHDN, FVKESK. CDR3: CASSNHRRGIKGYGYTF. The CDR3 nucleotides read TGTGCCAGCAGCAACCACCGACGGGGAATAAAAGGATATGGCTACACCTTC.

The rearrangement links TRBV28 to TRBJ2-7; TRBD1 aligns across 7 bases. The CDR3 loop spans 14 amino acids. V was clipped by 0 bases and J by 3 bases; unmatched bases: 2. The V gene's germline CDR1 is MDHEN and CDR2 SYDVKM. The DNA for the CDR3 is TGTGCCAGCAGTTTATGGGGGGACAGCTACGAGCAGTACTTC. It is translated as CASSLWGDSYEQYF.

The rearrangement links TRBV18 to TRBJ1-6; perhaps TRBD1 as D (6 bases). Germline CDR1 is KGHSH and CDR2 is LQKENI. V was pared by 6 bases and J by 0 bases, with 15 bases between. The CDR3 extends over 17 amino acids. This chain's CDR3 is CASSPTGASSYNSPLHF. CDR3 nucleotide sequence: TGTGCCAGCTCGCCGACAGGCGCGAGCTCCTATAATTCACCCCTCCACTTT.

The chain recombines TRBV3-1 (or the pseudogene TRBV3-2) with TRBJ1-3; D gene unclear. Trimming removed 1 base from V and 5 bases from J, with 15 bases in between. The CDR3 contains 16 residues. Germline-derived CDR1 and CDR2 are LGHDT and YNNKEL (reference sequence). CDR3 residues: CASSQGIGQARNTIYF. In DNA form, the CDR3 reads TGTGCCAGCAGCCAAGGTATAGGCCAGGCACGAAACACCATATATTTT.

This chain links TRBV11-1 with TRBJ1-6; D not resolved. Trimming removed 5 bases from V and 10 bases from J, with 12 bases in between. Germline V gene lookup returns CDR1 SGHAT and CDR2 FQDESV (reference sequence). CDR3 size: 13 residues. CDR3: CASSLDYRSPLHF. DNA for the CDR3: TGTGCCAGCAGCCTGGACTATCGATCACCCCTCCACTTT. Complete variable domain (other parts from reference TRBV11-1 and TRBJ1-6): EAEVAQSPRYKITEKSQAVAFWCDPISGHATLYWYRQILGQGPELLVQFQDESVVDDSQLPKDRFSAERLKGVDSTLKIQPAELGDSAMYLCASSLDYRSPLHFGNGTRLTVT.

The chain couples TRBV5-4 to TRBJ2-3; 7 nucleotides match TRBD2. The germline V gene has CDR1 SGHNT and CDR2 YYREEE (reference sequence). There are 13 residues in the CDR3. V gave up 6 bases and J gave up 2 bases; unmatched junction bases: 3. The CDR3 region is CASTGTTTDTQYF. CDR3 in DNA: TGTGCCAGCACCGGGACTACCACAGATACGCAGTATTTT.

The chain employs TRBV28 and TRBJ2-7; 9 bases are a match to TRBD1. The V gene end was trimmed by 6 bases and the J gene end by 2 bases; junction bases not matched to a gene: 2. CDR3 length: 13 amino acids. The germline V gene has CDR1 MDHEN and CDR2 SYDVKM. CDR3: CASRGQGPYEQYF. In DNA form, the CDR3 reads TGTGCCAGCAGGGGACAGGGACCCTACGAGCAGTACTTC.

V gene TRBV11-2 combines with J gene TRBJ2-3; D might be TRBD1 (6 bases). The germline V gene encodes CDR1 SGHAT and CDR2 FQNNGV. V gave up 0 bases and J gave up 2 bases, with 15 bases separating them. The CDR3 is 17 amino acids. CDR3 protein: CASSLDRGGADTDTQYF. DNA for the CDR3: TGTGCCAGCAGCTTAGATCGAGGGGGAGCAGACACAGATACGCAGTATTTT.

CDR3 loop: CASTVGNTGELFF. DNA for the CDR3: TGTGCCAGCACCGTCGGTAACACCGGGGAGCTGTTTTTT. This chain joins TRBV2 and TRBJ2-2; no firm D call. In germline, CDR1 is SNHLY, CDR2 FYNNEI. The length of the CDR3 is 13 residues. The V end was cut by 7 bases, the J end by 2 bases, with 8 bases between.

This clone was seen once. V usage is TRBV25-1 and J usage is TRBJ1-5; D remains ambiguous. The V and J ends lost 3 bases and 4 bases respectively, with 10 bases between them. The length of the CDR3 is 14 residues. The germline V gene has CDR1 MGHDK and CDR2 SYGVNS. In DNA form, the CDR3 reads TGTGCCAGCAGTGACCCGGGATTTAATCAGCCCCAGCATTTT. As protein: CASSDPGFNQPQHF.

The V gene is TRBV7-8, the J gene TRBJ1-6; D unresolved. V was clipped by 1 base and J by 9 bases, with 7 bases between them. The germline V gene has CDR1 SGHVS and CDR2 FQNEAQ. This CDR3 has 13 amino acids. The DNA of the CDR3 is TGTGCCAGCAGCTTAGGCTCAGGTTCACCCCTCCACTTT. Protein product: CASSLGSGSPLHF.

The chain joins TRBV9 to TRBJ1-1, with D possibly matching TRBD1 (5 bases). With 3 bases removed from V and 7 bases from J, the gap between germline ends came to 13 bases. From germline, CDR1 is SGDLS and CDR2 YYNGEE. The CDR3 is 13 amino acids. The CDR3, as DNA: TGTGCCAGCAGCGCTGCCCTCCAGGGTGAAGCTTTCTTT. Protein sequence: CASSAALQGEAFF.

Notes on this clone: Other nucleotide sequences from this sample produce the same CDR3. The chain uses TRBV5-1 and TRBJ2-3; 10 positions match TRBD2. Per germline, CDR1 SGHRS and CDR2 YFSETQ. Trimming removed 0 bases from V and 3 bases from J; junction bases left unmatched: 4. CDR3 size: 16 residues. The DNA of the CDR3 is TGCGCCAGCAGCTTGGGCTCTAGCGGGAGAACAGATACGCAGTATTTT. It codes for CASSLGSSGRTDTQYF. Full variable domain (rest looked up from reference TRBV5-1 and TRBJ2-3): KAGVTQTPRYLIKTRGQQVTLSCSPISGHRSVSWYQQTPGQGLQFLFEYFSETQRNKGNFPGRFSGRQFSNSRSEMNVSTLELGDSALYLCASSLGSSGRTDTQYFGPGTRLTVL.

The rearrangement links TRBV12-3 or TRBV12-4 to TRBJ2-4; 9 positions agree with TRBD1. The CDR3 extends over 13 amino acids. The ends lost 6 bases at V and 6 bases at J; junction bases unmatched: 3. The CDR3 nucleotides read TGTGCCAGCAGGCGACAGGGGGGAAACATTCAGTACTTC. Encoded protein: CASRRQGGNIQYF.

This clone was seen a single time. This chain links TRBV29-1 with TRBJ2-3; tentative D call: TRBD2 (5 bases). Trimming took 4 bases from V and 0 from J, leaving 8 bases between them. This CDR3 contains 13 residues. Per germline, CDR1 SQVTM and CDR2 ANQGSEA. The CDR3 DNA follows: TGCAGCGTTGGCGGGTTAAGCACAGATACGCAGTATTTT. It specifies CSVGGLSTDTQYF.

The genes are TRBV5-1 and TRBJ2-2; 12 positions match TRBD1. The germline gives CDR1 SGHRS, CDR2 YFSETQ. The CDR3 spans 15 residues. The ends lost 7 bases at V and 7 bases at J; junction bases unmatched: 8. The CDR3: CASEPGQGASGELFF. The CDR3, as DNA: TGCGCCAGCGAACCGGGACAGGGGGCGAGCGGGGAGCTGTTTTTT.

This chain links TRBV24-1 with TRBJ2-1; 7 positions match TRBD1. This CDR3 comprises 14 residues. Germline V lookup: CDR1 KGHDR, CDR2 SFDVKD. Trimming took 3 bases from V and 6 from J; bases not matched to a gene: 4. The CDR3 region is CATSDPRGSNEQFF. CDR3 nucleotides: TGTGCCACCAGTGATCCCAGGGGGTCCAATGAGCAGTTCTTC.